These 24 T cell receptor beta chains share one sample of origin, sequenced in a study of regulatory T cells in long-lasting Graves disease. Arm-PCR with iRepertoire HTBI primers amplified the CDR3 regions for these TCR beta libraries. TCRdb reprocessed the multiplex PCR reads with MiXCR, giving one entry per CDR3 protein. The sample contains 370,000 or so distinct CDR3 sequences, roughly 16% of which appear only once. Indicated time point: newly diagnosed GD, antithyroid drugs for less than 3 months. Construction of the TCR library relied on RNA isolated from PBMCs. The same data also contributed to another study, on T cells in Graves' hyperthyroidism and ophthalmopathy.

Source: peripheral blood mononuclear cells (PBMCs), taken at new diagnosis, from a patient treated with antithyroid drugs. The receptors originated from a woman between 18 and 29 years old with Graves disease.

This clonotype was found once. The chain uses TRBV27 and TRBJ2-7; D remains ambiguous. Trimming pared 9 bases from V and 6 bases from J, leaving 9 bases between. In germline, CDR1 is MNHEY, CDR2 SMNVEV (reference sequence). This CDR3 comprises 10 residues. The CDR3 region is CARAVFEQYF. DNA for the CDR3: TGTGCCAGGGCAGTTTTCGAGCAGTACTTC.

There are many counts of this clonotype. This chain connects TRBV6-2 or TRBV6-3 to TRBJ2-7, with D perhaps given as TRBD1 or TRBD2 (5 bases each). Looked up from germline, CDR1 is MNHEY and CDR2 is SVGEGT. The V end lost 5 bases, the J end lost 2 bases, and 13 bases lay between the germline ends. The CDR3 covers 14 residues. CDR3 residues: CASSVGTATYEQYF. CDR3 in DNA: TGTGCCAGCAGTGTTGGGACGGCCACCTACGAGCAGTACTTC.

This clonotype was counted ten times or more. The CDR3 protein is CASSRRTGGHTEAFF. CDR3 in DNA: TGTGCCAGCAGCCGTCGGACAGGGGGCCACACTGAAGCTTTCTTT. This sequence joins TRBV11-2 and TRBJ1-1, with 11 bases aligning to TRBD1. The V segment lost 5 bases and the J segment 3 bases; nucleotides outside the gene matches: 5. The CDR3 spans 15 residues. The germline CDR1 and CDR2 sequences are SGHAT and FQNNGV.

This chain uses TRBV6-2 or TRBV6-3 with TRBJ2-1; D uncertain. This CDR3 is built from 13 residues. V gave up 5 bases and J gave up 7 bases, with 12 bases separating them. Germline loops: CDR1 MNHEY, CDR2 SVGEGT. In DNA form, the CDR3 reads TGTGCCAGCAGTGAAGCGTTACAAAATGAGCAGTTCTTC. Amino acids: CASSEALQNEQFF.

The gene calls are TRBV7-3 and TRBJ2-1; 7 bases fit TRBD2. Germline V gene lookup returns CDR1 SGHTA and CDR2 FQGTGA. The V gene end was trimmed by 2 bases and the J gene end by 2 bases; junction bases not matched to a gene: 9. The CDR3 is 17 amino acids. The CDR3 coding sequence is TGTGCCAGCAGCTTAGGCACGGGACTACCCCCCTACAATGAGCAGTTCTTC. Amino acids: CASSLGTGLPPYNEQFF.

There are a few counts of this clonotype. This chain links TRBV9 with TRBJ1-5; D might be TRBD1 (5 bases). This CDR3 contains 14 residues. Deletions cut 4 bases from V and 0 bases from J, with 8 bases between. Germline lookup yields CDR1 SGDLS and CDR2 YYNGEE. The CDR3 is CASSKGHSNQPQHF. The CDR3 nucleotides are TGTGCCAGCAGCAAGGGGCATAGCAATCAGCCCCAGCATTTT.

This clonotype was recorded at least ten times. The rearrangement joins TRBV7-9 to TRBJ2-3; 12 bases line up with TRBD2. After removal of 5 bases from V and 10 bases from J, the junction contained 4 bases not matched to a gene. This CDR3 spans 13 amino acids. Per germline, CDR1 SEHNR and CDR2 FQNEAQ (reference sequence). CDR3 region: CASSRLAGEPQYF. CDR3 nucleotides: TGTGCCAGCAGCCGACTAGCGGGAGAACCGCAGTATTTT.

This clonotype was counted ten times or more. This rearrangement joins TRBV5-4 to TRBJ2-3; D is possibly TRBD1 (5 bases). The DNA end lines up better with TRBJ2-1; the J call may be wrong. Germline-derived CDR1 and CDR2 are SGHNT and YYREEE (reference sequence). The CDR3 is 13 amino acids. The CDR3 loop reads CASSLDGQGRQFF. CDR3 coding DNA: TGTGCCAGCAGCTTGGATGGGCAGGGCAGGCAGTTCTTC.

J is TRBJ1-1 and V is TRBV6-9, with D perhaps TRBD1 (5 bases). The CDR3 runs 14 residues. The V gene lost 3 bases and the J gene lost 1 base, with 9 bases spanning the gap. Looked up from germline, CDR1 is MNHGY and CDR2 is SVAAGI. The CDR3 coding sequence is TGTGCCAGCAGTTACGGGGCCAAGAACACTGAAGCTTTCTTT. Translation: CASSYGAKNTEAFF.

This clonotype was recorded at least ten times. The rearrangement links TRBV4-1 to TRBJ2-1, with 7 nucleotides matching TRBD2. Trimming at V came to 0 bases and at J to 8 bases, leaving 4 bases not matched to a gene. The CDR3 runs to 14 residues. CDR1 is MGHRA and CDR2 is YSYEKL in the germline V gene. CDR3 nucleotides: TGCGCCAGCAGCCAAGATTCGGGAGGATATGAGCAGTTCTTC. Residues: CASSQDSGGYEQFF.

This clonotype was picked up a small number of times. This chain joins TRBV12-3 or TRBV12-4 and TRBJ2-2; a possible D gene is TRBD2 (7 bases). The CDR3 has 15 residues. Between the trimmed V and J ends, which lost 5 bases and 5 bases, there was a span of 15 bases. The DNA for the CDR3 is TGTGCCAGCAGTCCCCGGGGGGCCTCGACCGGGGAGCTGTTTTTT. It specifies CASSPRGASTGELFF.

This clonotype was observed a handful of times. The chain recombines TRBV25-1 with TRBJ2-7; the D gene is possibly TRBD2 (6 bases). The CDR3 is 15 amino acids. V lost 1 base and J 3 bases, leaving 13 bases between the germline ends. From germline, CDR1 is MGHDK and CDR2 SYGVNS. DNA of the CDR3: TGTGCCAGCAGTGAATCCGGGACTCTCAGCTACGAGCAGTACTTC. Its protein product is CASSESGTLSYEQYF.

This clonotype was picked up a small number of times. The CDR3 loop is CSARRGTSGNNEQFF. The CDR3 DNA sequence: TGCAGTGCTCGAAGGGGGACTAGCGGAAACAATGAGCAGTTCTTC. The gene calls are TRBV20-1 and TRBJ2-1; 11 nucleotides line up with TRBD2. The CDR3 spans 15 residues. Trimming cost V 5 bases and J 5 bases; bases outside gene matches: 8. Germline lookup yields CDR1 DFQATT and CDR2 SNEGSKA (reference sequence).

This chain uses TRBV2 with TRBJ1-4; 12 bases fit TRBD1. This CDR3 is 17 amino acids long. Trimming took 8 bases from V and 5 from J; bases not matched to a gene: 12. Germline lookup yields CDR1 SNHLY and CDR2 FYNNEI. The CDR3 spells CASLDSGQGAVNEKLFF. CDR3 coding DNA: TGTGCCAGCCTCGATTCGGGACAGGGGGCCGTAAATGAAAAACTGTTTTTT.

This clonotype was seen ten or more times. The chain joins TRBV5-1 to TRBJ2-3; 7 nucleotides match TRBD1. From germline, CDR1 is SGHRS and CDR2 YFSETQ. CDR3 size: 17 residues. Germline trimming cut 1 base from V and 0 bases from J; bases unmatched to any gene: 8. Written as DNA, the CDR3 is TGCGCCAGCAGCTTGCTGAGGGGGCTTTTCAGCACAGATACGCAGTATTTT. Its protein is CASSLLRGLFSTDTQYF.

This clonotype was seen ten or more times. The J gene is TRBJ2-7, the V gene TRBV20-1, with TRBD2 matching over 11 bases. V trimming: 5 bases; J trimming: 5 bases; junction bases outside the gene matches: 8. The CDR3 is 14 residues long. Germline V lookup: CDR1 DFQATT, CDR2 SNEGSKA (reference sequence). The CDR3 is CSAEPGLADNEQYF. The CDR3 region has the DNA TGCAGTGCTGAACCGGGACTAGCGGACAACGAGCAGTACTTC.

This clonotype came up many times. V usage is TRBV5-1 and J usage is TRBJ2-2; 9 nucleotides line up with TRBD1. CDR3 length: 17 residues. Trimming at V came to 5 bases and at J to 4 bases, leaving 12 bases not matched to a gene. Germline lookup yields CDR1 SGHRS and CDR2 YFSETQ. CDR3 sequence: CASRWDRAATFTGELFF. The CDR3 bases are TGCGCCAGCAGGTGGGACAGGGCTGCTACCTTCACCGGGGAGCTGTTTTTT.

Ten or more counts support this clonotype. The gene calls are TRBV2 and TRBJ2-5, with 8 bases aligning to TRBD2. Germline CDR1 SNHLY, CDR2 FYNNEI. With 4 bases clipped from V and 4 bases from J, the junction kept 20 bases outside the gene matches. The CDR3 runs 19 residues. The CDR3 protein is CASSVGDGSSGERGETQYF. The CDR3 DNA reads as TGTGCCAGCAGTGTTGGGGACGGGAGTAGCGGGGAGAGGGGAGAGACCCAGTACTTC.

This clonotype occurred many times. The J gene is TRBJ2-7, the V gene TRBV6-1, with D possibly being TRBD2 (6 bases). Trimming took 1 base from V and 0 from J, leaving 10 bases between them. Germline V gene data show CDR1 as MNHNS and CDR2 as SASEGT. The CDR3 covers 15 residues. CDR3 bases: TGTGCCAGCAGTGAAGTGGCGGGAAGCTCCTACGAGCAGTACTTC. Translation: CASSEVAGSSYEQYF.

There are many counts of this clonotype. This chain connects TRBV5-1 to TRBJ2-1; 10 bases are shared with TRBD2. This CDR3 spans 16 amino acids. Trimming took 0 bases from V and 9 from J; bases not matched to a gene: 9. From germline, CDR1 is SGHRS and CDR2 YFSETQ. The CDR3 sequence: CASSLAVSGRAAEQFF. Here the CDR3 DNA reads TGCGCCAGCAGCTTGGCCGTAAGCGGGAGGGCCGCTGAGCAGTTCTTC.

This clonotype was observed a few times. The chain carries TRBV29-1 and TRBJ1-1, with 7 bases identical to TRBD1. The trim removed 7 bases at V and 3 bases at J, leaving 8 bases unmatched. The germline V gene has CDR1 SQVTM and CDR2 ANQGSEA. The CDR3 has 13 amino acids. The CDR3 DNA follows: TGCAGCGGTGCGACAGGGTGGTACACTGAAGCTTTCTTT. It codes for CSGATGWYTEAFF.

This clonotype was seen ten or more times. CDR3 protein: CASSIGGGGNEQYF. CDR3 in DNA: TGTGCCAGCAGTATCGGTGGGGGCGGAAACGAGCAGTACTTC. V and J are TRBV6-1 and TRBJ2-7, with D perhaps matching TRBD1 (6 bases). The CDR3 covers 14 residues. Germline-derived CDR1 and CDR2 are MNHNS and SASEGT. The V and J ends lost 5 bases and 5 bases respectively, with 16 bases between them.

This clonotype was detected only a few times. The chain uses TRBV3-1 and TRBJ2-1; possibly TRBD2 for D (7 bases). The germline CDR1 and CDR2 sequences are LGHDT and YNNKEL (reference sequence). There are 21 residues in the CDR3. The V end was cut by 0 bases, the J end by 8 bases, with 32 bases between. The CDR3 here is CASSQDFRRGRRLGGGDEQFF. The CDR3, as DNA: TGTGCCAGCAGCCAAGATTTTCGGCGGGGGCGCCGGCTAGGGGGGGGCGATGAGCAGTTCTTC.

V and J are TRBV7-9 and TRBJ1-3; D gene unclear. V was trimmed by 7 bases and J by 0 bases, leaving 13 bases between them. Per the germline V gene, CDR1 is SEHNR and CDR2 is FQNEAQ (reference sequence). The CDR3 is 15 amino acids. CDR3 region: CASNQDGSSGNTIYF. In DNA, the CDR3 is TGTGCCAGCAACCAGGACGGGTCCTCTGGAAACACCATATATTTT.